A selection of T cell receptor beta chains follows, all from one sample in a study of regulatory T cells in long-lasting Graves disease. TCRdb reprocessed the multiplex PCR reads via MiXCR and lists one record per CDR3 protein. The sample carries 350,000 to 500,000 distinct CDR3 sequences, 13% to 15% recorded once. In addition, the sample was reused for a study of T cells in Graves' hyperthyroidism and ophthalmopathy.

This specimen consisted of peripheral blood mononuclear cells (PBMCs), obtained at new diagnosis, from a patient treated with antithyroid drugs. These receptors all stem from a woman aged 45-60 years with Graves disease. CDR3s include the opening cysteine and the closing phenylalanine or tryptophan. A D gene is named only where the DNA matches it firmly. Clone size, where shown, is once, few, many, or a class for clones that have expanded.

>-|TRBJ2-5|TRBD2|TRBV7-2
TGTGCCAGCAGCTTAGAGCTAGCGGGAGTCTCGGAGACCCAGTACTTC
CASSLELAGVSETQYF
>many|TRBJ1-2|-|TRBV9
TGTGCCAGCAGCGTAGGCGGCCGAGGTGCGTATGGCTACACCTTC
CASSVGGRGAYGYTF
>many|TRBJ1-2|TRBD1|TRBV12-3/TRBV12-4
TGTGCCAGCAGTACAGGGGGTGGCTACACCTTC
CASSTGGGYTF
>-|TRBJ2-2|TRBD1|TRBV3-1
TGTGCCAGCAGTGAAGGGACAGGTCGTTTGGAGCTGTTTTTT
CASSEGTGRLELFF
>many|TRBJ2-3|TRBD1|TRBV28
TGTGCCAGCGGGGGTGGCAGGGGGCGGACACGAGGCACAGATACGCAGTATTTT
CASGGGRGRTRGTDTQYF
>few|TRBJ2-5|TRBD1|TRBV24-1
TGTGCCACCAGTGATCCGGGACAGGGTTTCCAAGAGACCCAGTACTTC
CATSDPGQGFQETQYF
>-|TRBJ1-4|-|TRBV10-1
TGCGCGAGGTCGGGCGCAACTAATGAAAAACTGTTTTTT
CARSGATNEKLFF
>many|TRBJ1-1|-|TRBV5-1
TGCGCCAGCAGCTTGAATTCGCAGGGGAGCATGAACACTGAAGCTTTCTTT
CASSLNSQGSMNTEAFF
>many|TRBJ2-5|-|TRBV20-1
TGCAGTGCCCGAGAGATTTACGGCCAGTACTTC
CSAREIYGQYF
>many|TRBJ2-1|-|TRBV7-9
TGTGCCAGCGAAGGACAACCCGATAAGCCGTTCTTC
CASEGQPDKPFF
>many|TRBJ1-6|-|TRBV6-2/TRBV6-3
TGTGCCAGCAGTGAAGCACAGGGTGCTAGGAATTCACCCCTCCACTTT
CASSEAQGARNSPLHF
>many|TRBJ2-5|-|TRBV20-1
TGCAGTGCTAGAGATTTTAAAACCGACAGAGCGGAGACCCAGTACTTC
CSARDFKTDRAETQYF
>-|TRBJ1-4|-|TRBV7-9
TGTGCCAGCAGGACCGGCGGGAAACTGTTTTTT
CASRTGGKLFF
>many|TRBJ1-5|-|TRBV6-1
TGTGCCAGCAGTGGAACAGGGACTCCTAGCAATCAGCCCCAGCATTTT
CASSGTGTPSNQPQHF
>-|TRBJ2-2|-|TRBV29-1
TGCAGCGTTGAGGGCAGGAACCTCGACACCGGGGAGCTGTTTTTT
CSVEGRNLDTGELFF
>-|TRBJ2-7|-|TRBV18
TGTGCCAGCTCACTGGCAACGACCTACGAGCAGTACTTC
CASSLATTYEQYF
>many|TRBJ2-2|-|TRBV12-3/TRBV12-4
TGTGCCAGCAGTTTAGGTCTAGCTAAAAAGAGCCCGGAGCTGTTTTTT
CASSLGLAKKSPELFF
>few|TRBJ1-1|-|TRBV19
TGTGCCAGTAGTACCACTACAGGAGGTGTGAACACTGAAGCTTTCTTT
CASSTTTGGVNTEAFF
>few|TRBJ2-2|-|TRBV7-7
TGTGCTAGCAGCTTACAACAGGGTGGGGAGCTGTTTTTT
CASSLQQGGELFF
>few|TRBJ2-7|TRBD1|TRBV4-1
TGCGCCAGCAGTCACGGGGACAGCCCCTACGAGCAGTACTTC
CASSHGDSPYEQYF
>many|TRBJ1-4|-|TRBV20-1
TGCAGTGCAAAGGCGGGGGGCGAAACCAATGAAAAACTGTTTTTT
CSAKAGGETNEKLFF
>many|TRBJ2-7|-|TRBV28
TGTGCCAGCAGCAGCGGGTCGGGGGAGCAGTACTTC
CASSSGSGEQYF
>many|TRBJ2-2|-|TRBV27
TGTGCCAGCAGTTTCATCAGGGGTACGAACACCGGGGAGCTGTTTTTT
CASSFIRGTNTGELFF
>many|TRBJ2-3|TRBD2|TRBV3-1
TGTGCCAGCAGCCGCATGACTAGCGGGAACACAGATACGCAGTATTTT
CASSRMTSGNTDTQYF
>many|TRBJ1-4|-|TRBV28
TGTGCCAGCAGTCTATCTCCGGGGCGAGAAAAACTGTTTTTT
CASSLSPGREKLFF
>-|TRBJ2-2|-|TRBV3-1
TGTGCCAGCAGCCAAGAGGGGGGCGGGGAGCTGTTTTTT
CASSQEGGGELFF
>many|TRBJ1-2|-|TRBV2
TGTGCCAGCAGTGAACCGATATCCCGAGATGGCTACACCTTC
CASSEPISRDGYTF
>-|TRBJ2-7|-|TRBV20-1
TGCAGTGCTAGACGGGACACGAGCTCCTACGAGCAGTACTTC
CSARRDTSSYEQYF
>-|TRBJ2-7|TRBD2|TRBV11-2
TGTGCCAGCAGCTCTAGCGGGAGGAGCTCCTACGAGCAGTACTTC
CASSSSGRSSYEQYF
>few|TRBJ2-1|TRBD2|TRBV20-1
TGCAGTGCTAGTCGGCCTAGCGGGATCTATGAGCAGTTCTTC
CSASRPSGIYEQFF
>-|TRBJ2-3|TRBD2|TRBV5-6
TGTGCCAGCAGCTCAACGAGCGGGAGGGCCATCACAGATACGCAGTATTTT
CASSSTSGRAITDTQYF